What follows are 32 T cell receptor beta chains derived from one specimen sequenced in a study of human T cells and chemical hapten exposure. In TCRdb, the RACE reads were re-called with MiXCR into one record per CDR3 protein. This table has about 190,000 distinct CDR3 sequences, 24% appearing once. Time point described: patch test 3, about 24 weeks after DPC sensitization. Treatment noted: therapeutic diphenylcyclopropenone sensitization with weekly scalp DPC. The specimen comprised whole blood, sampled in connection with sensitization to the hapten diphenylcyclopropenone (DPC). These receptors all stem from a middle-aged woman with alopecia areata. Some clones in this sample may be carry-over from other donors' samples.

V and J are TRBV7-8 and TRBJ1-6, with TRBD1 as a possible D gene (6 bases). V shed 2 bases and J shed 10 bases, with 15 bases lying between them. In germline, CDR1 is SGHVS, CDR2 FQNEAQ. This CDR3 is 15 amino acids long. In DNA, the CDR3 is TGTGCCAGCAGCTTAAGAGTGGCAGGGGTGTCACCCCTCCACTTT. It is translated as CASSLRVAGVSPLHF.

The genes are TRBV6-6 and TRBJ2-3; D is uncertain. CDR1 and CDR2 from the germline V gene are MNHNY and SVGAGI (reference sequence). Trimming left V 5 bases short and J 3 bases short, with 6 bases between. The CDR3 totals 12 residues. The CDR3 DNA follows: TGTGCCAGCAGTCCCCATACAGATACGCAGTATTTT. Amino acids: CASSPHTDTQYF.

The chain joins TRBV24-1 to TRBJ1-4, with 7 bases aligning to TRBD1. From germline, CDR1 is KGHDR and CDR2 SFDVKD. With 4 bases clipped from V and 4 bases from J, the junction kept 5 bases outside the gene matches. The CDR3 contains 15 residues. The CDR3 bases are TGTGCCACCAGTGAGCCGACAGGGAATAATGAAAAACTGTTTTTT. Its translation: CATSEPTGNNEKLFF.

This clonotype has just a few counts. The V call is TRBV7-8, the J call TRBJ2-7, with D possibly called TRBD1 or TRBD2 (6 bases each). Trimming shortened V by 2 bases and J by 6 bases, and 14 bases separated the two germline ends. CDR1 and CDR2 from the germline V gene are SGHVS and FQNEAQ. The CDR3 loop spans 14 amino acids. In DNA, the CDR3 is TGTGCCAGCAGCTTACAGGGGCGGGGAGCCGAGCAGTACTTC. The encoded protein is CASSLQGRGAEQYF.

This clonotype showed up just a few times. This chain connects TRBV7-9 to TRBJ2-7, with 11 bases that match TRBD2. The germline V gene encodes CDR1 SEHNR and CDR2 FQNEAQ (reference sequence). V shed 1 base and J 4 bases; nucleotides not matched to a gene: 15. The length of the CDR3 is 19 residues. CDR3 sequence (DNA): TGTGCCAGCAGCTTAGGTCCCCCCACTAGCGGGAGCAATCCATACGAGCAGTACTTC. Its translation: CASSLGPPTSGSNPYEQYF.

This clonotype was seen a handful of times. The chain links TRBV29-1 to TRBJ1-2; no definite D call. Germline V lookup: CDR1 SQVTM, CDR2 ANQGSEA. V lost 6 bases and J 0 bases, leaving 11 bases between the germline ends. The CDR3 extends over 13 amino acids. In nucleotides, the CDR3 is TGCAGCGTGGGCTCCGGGACTAACTATGGCTACACCTTC. Protein sequence: CSVGSGTNYGYTF.

This clonotype was counted ten times or more. This chain joins TRBV29-1 and TRBJ2-5; D perhaps matches TRBD1 (6 bases). The V end was cut by 5 bases, the J end by 4 bases, with 8 bases between. From germline, CDR1 is SQVTM and CDR2 ANQGSEA. This CDR3 region has 11 residues. The CDR3 DNA follows: TGCAGCGTTCCCAGGGGAGAGACCCAGTACTTC. This codes for CSVPRGETQYF. Complete variable domain (other parts from reference TRBV29-1 and TRBJ2-5): SAVISQKPSRDICQRGTSLTIQCQVDSQVTMMFWYRQQPGQSLTLIATANQGSEATYESGFVIDKFPISRPNLTFSTLTVSNMSPEDSSIYLCSVPRGETQYFGPGTRLLVL.

This rearrangement joins TRBV14 to TRBJ2-1; 7 bases line up with TRBD2. With 4 bases clipped from V and 6 bases from J, the junction kept 6 bases outside the gene matches. CDR1 and CDR2 (germline): SGHDN, FVKESK. The CDR3 extends over 14 amino acids. The CDR3 is CASSREGLLNEQFF. CDR3 bases: TGTGCCAGCAGCCGGGAGGGCCTACTCAATGAGCAGTTCTTC.

V is TRBV5-1 and J is TRBJ2-1, with D uncertain. CDR3 size: 13 residues. Germline CDR1 is SGHRS and CDR2 is YFSETQ. Trimming pared 4 bases from V and 4 bases from J, leaving 9 bases between. DNA of the CDR3: TGCGCCAGCAGCCGTCTCGGATACAATGAGCAGTTCTTC. Protein: CASSRLGYNEQFF.

This clonotype was recorded at least ten times. The chain carries TRBV9 and TRBJ2-7; possible D gene TRBD2, 6 bases. The V end lost 0 bases, the J end lost 7 bases, and 17 bases lay between the germline ends. CDR3 length equals 15 residues. Germline assignment: CDR1 SGDLS and CDR2 YYNGEE. The CDR3 here is CASSVGQGGGWEQYF. The CDR3 nucleotides read TGTGCCAGCAGCGTAGGTCAGGGAGGTGGTTGGGAGCAGTACTTC.

This clonotype was seen a few times. The chain couples TRBV6-5 to TRBJ2-1, with 7 bases that match TRBD2. This CDR3 has 15 amino acids. The ends lost 5 bases at V and 4 bases at J; junction bases unmatched: 8. Germline V gene sequence: CDR1 MNHEY, CDR2 SVGAGI. The CDR3 protein is CASSILARRYNEQFF. DNA for the CDR3: TGTGCCAGCAGTATACTAGCGAGAAGATACAATGAGCAGTTCTTC.

The rearrangement joins TRBV19 to TRBJ2-3, with D unresolved. There are 14 residues in the CDR3. V was cut by 7 bases and J by 4 bases, with 15 bases left in between. From germline, CDR1 is LNHDA and CDR2 SQIVND (reference sequence). The CDR3 spells CASKGSRFADTQYF. The CDR3 DNA reads TGTGCCAGTAAAGGTTCGAGGTTCGCAGATACGCAGTATTTT.

The genes are TRBV5-6 and TRBJ1-4, with D possibly matching TRBD1 (5 bases). This CDR3 is 14 amino acids long. CDR1 and CDR2 from the germline V gene are SGHDT and YYEEEE. V lost 4 bases and J 3 bases, leaving 10 bases between the germline ends. The CDR3 protein is CASSTGGANEKLFF. CDR3 nucleotide sequence: TGTGCCAGCAGCACGGGGGGTGCTAATGAAAAACTGTTTTTT.

This clonotype was seen a few times. The gene calls are TRBV20-1 and TRBJ1-1; 7 nucleotides align to TRBD1. The CDR3 has 12 residues. With 3 bases clipped from V and 11 bases from J, the junction kept 9 bases outside the gene matches. Germline V gene data show CDR1 as DFQATT and CDR2 as SNEGSKA (reference sequence). CDR3 region: CSARPQTGTAFF. CDR3 coding DNA: TGCAGTGCTAGGCCTCAGACAGGGACGGCTTTCTTT.

This sequence joins TRBV20-1 and TRBJ2-3; TRBD2 aligns across 11 bases. This CDR3 comprises 14 residues. Trimming at V came to 3 bases and at J to 3 bases, leaving 2 bases not matched to a gene. CDR1 and CDR2 from the germline V gene are DFQATT and SNEGSKA (reference sequence). The CDR3 nucleotides read TGCAGTGCTAGGACTAGCGGGAATACAGATACGCAGTATTTT. This gives the protein CSARTSGNTDTQYF.

CDR3 coding DNA: TGTGCCAGCAGTCCGGGACAGAGGAATGAGCAGTTCTTC. It is translated as CASSPGQRNEQFF. The chain has TRBV6-1 and TRBJ2-1; 7 positions match TRBD1. The CDR3 is 13 residues long. With 5 bases clipped from V and 7 bases from J, the junction kept 5 bases outside the gene matches. Germline V gene sequence: CDR1 MNHNS, CDR2 SASEGT.

CDR3 region: CAWSEGGGGTQYF. CDR3 coding DNA: TGTGCCTGGAGTGAAGGAGGAGGAGGTACGCAGTATTTT. The rearrangement links TRBV30 to TRBJ2-3, with TRBD2 as a possible D gene (5 bases). The CDR3 is 13 amino acids. V was clipped by 1 base and J by 8 bases, with 13 bases between them. From germline, CDR1 is GTSNPN and CDR2 SVGIG (reference sequence).

The V gene is TRBV29-1, the J gene TRBJ2-1; TRBD1 is a possible D gene (5 bases). The germline gives CDR1 SQVTM, CDR2 ANQGSEA. V was cut by 3 bases and J by 3 bases, with 12 bases left in between. The CDR3 contains 14 residues. CDR3 amino acids: CSVDNQGIYNEQFF. Written as DNA, the CDR3 is TGCAGCGTTGATAATCAGGGTATCTACAATGAGCAGTTCTTC.

The chain employs TRBV20-1 and TRBJ2-1; the D gene is possibly TRBD2 (7 bases). The ends were cut back, 5 bases at V and 8 bases at J, with 19 bases in the middle. In germline, CDR1 is DFQATT, CDR2 SNEGSKA (reference sequence). This CDR3 region has 14 residues. The CDR3, as DNA: TGCAGTGCTGGGCGGGGGCAGTTAAGAGATGAGCAGTTCTTC. The encoded protein is CSAGRGQLRDEQFF.

This clonotype was observed a handful of times. The chain joins TRBV2 to TRBJ2-7, with D hard to call. The CDR3 extends over 12 amino acids. V was pared by 8 bases and J by 6 bases, with 14 bases between. Looked up from germline, CDR1 is SNHLY and CDR2 is FYNNEI. CDR3 in DNA: TGTGCCAGCCGGGCCTTGTCCATCGAGCAGTACTTC. Translated: CASRALSIEQYF.

A few counts support this clonotype. The chain joins TRBV10-3 to TRBJ2-3; 9 bases are shared with TRBD1. CDR3 size: 15 residues. The germline gives CDR1 ENHRY, CDR2 SYGVKD. V trimming: 8 bases; J trimming: 3 bases; junction bases outside the gene matches: 9. The CDR3 bases are TGTGCCATCGGGGGACAGGGCGGAGGAACAGATACGCAGTATTTT. Its translation: CAIGGQGGGTDTQYF.

This clonotype was picked up many times. The chain links TRBV3-1 to TRBJ2-2; no clear D. This CDR3 region has 11 residues. The germline V gene has CDR1 LGHDT and CDR2 YNNKEL (reference sequence). The V and J ends lost 3 bases and 7 bases respectively, with 3 bases between them. The CDR3 DNA is TGTGCCAGCAGCCAGATCGGGGAGCTGTTTTTT. This translates into CASSQIGELFF.

This clonotype was counted at least ten times. The V call is TRBV5-6, the J call TRBJ1-2, with D possibly being TRBD1 (6 bases). Per germline, CDR1 SGHDT and CDR2 YYEEEE. The CDR3 totals 13 residues. The V end lost 0 bases, the J end lost 3 bases, and 6 bases lay between the germline ends. The CDR3 sequence is CASSLGQDYGYTF. The CDR3 nucleotides are TGTGCCAGCAGCTTGGGACAGGACTATGGCTACACCTTC. The full variable domain, in which reference TRBV5-6 and TRBJ1-2 provide the parts outside the CDR3, is DAGVTQSPTHLIKTRGQQVTLRCSPKSGHDTVSWYQQALGQGPQFIFQYYEEEERQRGNFPDRFSGHQFPNYSSELNVNALLLGDSALYLCASSLGQDYGYTFGSGTRLTVV.

The CDR3 spells CSAGEIGGASTDTQYF. CDR3 DNA sequence: TGCAGTGCCGGAGAGATCGGTGGAGCTAGCACAGATACGCAGTATTTT. The chain has TRBV20-1 and TRBJ2-3; the D is unclear. The CDR3 is 16 residues long. CDR1 is DFQATT, CDR2 SNEGSKA, per germline (reference sequence). V dropped 6 bases and J dropped 0 bases, with 19 bases sitting between them.

This clonotype was seen only a few times. This rearrangement joins TRBV20-1 to TRBJ2-1, with a tentative D call TRBD2 (5 bases). Germline V gives CDR1 DFQATT, CDR2 SNEGSKA (reference sequence). V shed 6 bases and J shed 1 base, with 19 bases lying between them. The CDR3 spans 16 residues. CDR3 DNA: TGCAGTGCCCCTTACGGGAAACGGCCATCCTACAATGAGCAGTTCTTC. Translating it yields CSAPYGKRPSYNEQFF.

The chain's CDR3 is CASSPTGYTEAFF. The CDR3 coding sequence is TGTGCCAGCAGTCCGACAGGTTACACTGAAGCTTTCTTT. J is TRBJ1-1 and V is TRBV6-2 or TRBV6-3, with D tentatively TRBD1 (6 bases). Trimming removed 5 bases from V and 3 bases from J, with 10 bases in between. The germline gives CDR1 MNHEY, CDR2 SVGEGT. The CDR3 is made up of 13 amino acids.

The chain recombines TRBV7-2 with TRBJ1-1; D perhaps matches TRBD1 (5 bases). Trimming stripped 7 bases from V and 4 bases from J, with 13 bases between. The CDR3 is made up of 13 amino acids. In germline, CDR1 is SGHTA, CDR2 FQGNSA. CDR3 DNA: TGTGCCAGCAAGGATGGGGGAAGCACTGAAGCTTTCTTT. Amino acid sequence: CASKDGGSTEAFF.

This clonotype was seen a handful of times. This chain joins TRBV15 and TRBJ2-1; 7 nucleotides agree with TRBD2. The trim removed 4 bases at V and 6 bases at J, leaving 9 bases unmatched. In germline, CDR1 is LNHNV, CDR2 YYDKDF (reference sequence). This CDR3 contains 15 residues. CDR3 nucleotide sequence: TGTGCCACCAGCATAACCGGACTAGGGATCAATGAGCAGTTCTTC. Its translation is CATSITGLGINEQFF.

The chain links TRBV20-1 to TRBJ2-3; 10 positions agree with TRBD2. The CDR3 totals 16 residues. Trimming took 2 bases from V and 4 from J; bases not matched to a gene: 9. The V gene's germline CDR1 is DFQATT and CDR2 SNEGSKA (reference sequence). The CDR3 spells CSARRTSGKGADTQYF. Written as DNA, the CDR3 is TGCAGTGCTAGACGCACTAGCGGGAAAGGGGCAGATACGCAGTATTTT.

This clonotype has a handful of counts. The J gene is TRBJ2-2, the V gene TRBV6-5; possibly TRBD2 for D (6 bases). Germline V gene data show CDR1 as MNHEY and CDR2 as SVGAGI. The V end was cut by 6 bases, the J end by 2 bases, with 13 bases between. The CDR3 is 15 residues long. CDR3 protein: CASRLPGLNTGELFF. In DNA, the CDR3 is TGTGCCAGCAGACTCCCGGGACTTAACACCGGGGAGCTGTTTTTT.

The chain carries TRBV27 and TRBJ2-1, with D maybe TRBD2 (5 bases). V was pared by 0 bases and J by 10 bases, with 10 bases between. The CDR3 has 13 amino acids. From germline, CDR1 is MNHEY and CDR2 SMNVEV (reference sequence). DNA for the CDR3: TGTGCCAGCAGTTTATCGAGAGGGCTGGAGCAGTTCTTC. Translating it yields CASSLSRGLEQFF.

The J gene is TRBJ1-4, the V gene TRBV5-1; D gene ambiguous. This CDR3 has 16 residues. The germline V gene encodes CDR1 SGHRS and CDR2 YFSETQ. The V and J ends lost 0 bases and 0 bases respectively, with 9 bases between them. In nucleotides, the CDR3 is TGCGCCAGCAGCTTGGGGCCAAGCGCAACTAATGAAAAACTGTTTTTT. Translation gives CASSLGPSATNEKLFF.